The 2 T cell receptor beta chains given below trace back to one sample, sequenced in a study of T cells after yellow fever vaccination. MiXCR, run by TCRdb on the 5' RACE reads, gives a single entry per CDR3 protein. The data contain just over 250,000 distinct CDR3 sequences, around 4.9% of them singletons. The specimen was CD4+ T cells sorted from PBMCs, collected on the day of the yellow fever booster vaccination. These receptors all come from a man between 18 and 35 years old who received the YFV17D yellow fever vaccine.

The chain recombines TRBV20-1 with TRBJ2-5; 13 bases are shared with TRBD2. Germline CDR1 DFQATT, CDR2 SNEGSKA (reference sequence). The CDR3 is made up of 13 amino acids. V was clipped by 3 bases and J by 5 bases; unmatched bases: 0. This CDR3 reads CSARTSGGETQYF. For the CDR3, the DNA is TGCAGTGCTAGGACTAGCGGGGGGGAGACCCAGTACTTC.

This clonotype has a handful of counts. The chain is built from TRBV5-1 and TRBJ1-4; maybe TRBD1 (5 bases). In germline, CDR1 is SGHRS, CDR2 YFSETQ. V dropped 7 bases and J dropped 6 bases, with 16 bases sitting between them. The CDR3 loop spans 14 amino acids. CDR3 bases: TGCGCCAGCCGAATTCAGGGTTTCGATGAAAAACTGTTTTTT. This gives the protein CASRIQGFDEKLFF.